The rows below give T cell receptor beta chains drawn from one sample of a study of cytotoxic CD8 clonotypes in ibrutinib-treated CLL. TCRdb keeps only in-frame clones here, not all; method: immunoSEQ multiplex PCR. Of about 310,000 clones listed, 80% are singletons. The sequenced sample was PBMCs, obtained before ibrutinib treatment. These receptors were collected from a human donor with chronic lymphocytic leukemia. CDR3s include the opening cysteine and the closing phenylalanine or tryptophan. The D gene is left open where the match is weak. Size values are once, few and many counts, or a class for expanded clones, and some rows have none.

size | J | D | V | CDR3 | DNA
NA | TRBJ2-1 | TRBD2 | TRBV4-1 | CASSGSARGGSYNEQFF | TGCGCCAGCAGCGGGTCGGCCCGGGGGGGTTCCTACAATGAGCAGTTCTTC
NA | TRBJ1-3 | NA | TRBV5-1 | CASSLPAHNSGNTIYF | TGCGCCAGCAGCTTGCCAGCACACAACTCTGGAAACACCATATATTTT
many | TRBJ1-2 | NA | TRBV28 | CASSPSLSGAGYTF | TGTGCCAGCAGTCCCTCGTTGTCGGGGGCCGGCTACACCTTC
NA | TRBJ2-7 | NA | TRBV9 | CASSATPASYEQYF | TGTGCCAGCAGCGCGACACCAGCCTCCTACGAGCAGTACTTC
once | TRBJ1-4 | TRBD1 | TRBV5-1 | CASRTGSGEKLFF | TGCGCCAGCAGGACAGGGAGTGGCGAAAAACTGTTTTTT
once | TRBJ2-2 | NA | TRBV6-5 | CASSYSGTTNTGELFF | TGTGCCAGCAGTTACTCCGGTACCACGAACACCGGGGAGCTGTTTTTT
NA | TRBJ2-1 | TRBD2 | TRBV19 | CASSILAGGSNEQFF | TGTGCCAGTAGTATACTGGCGGGAGGTTCAAATGAGCAGTTCTTC
NA | TRBJ2-2 | NA | TRBV30 | CAWSVLPTDTGELFF | TGTGCCTGGAGTGTTCTCCCTACTGACACCGGGGAGCTGTTTTTT
NA | TRBJ1-5 | TRBD1 | TRBV7-2 | CASSSQGAYSNQPQHF | TGTGCCAGCAGCTCGCAGGGGGCATATAGCAATCAGCCCCAGCATTTT
NA | TRBJ1-3 | TRBD1 | TRBV6-5 | CASRGQGLSGNTIYF | TGTGCCAGCAGGGGACAGGGCCTCTCTGGAAACACCATATATTTT
NA | TRBJ1-5 | NA | TRBV11-2 | CASSPAGQPQHF | TGTGCCAGCAGCCCCGCGGGTCAGCCCCAGCATTTT
NA | TRBJ1-1 | TRBD1 | TRBV25-1 | CASTPDRGLGQGVSEAFF | TGTGCCAGCACTCCGGACAGGGGCCTCGGACAGGGCGTCTCTGAAGCTTTCTTT
NA | TRBJ2-7 | TRBD2 | TRBV27 | CASTLAGGVGEQYF | TGTGCCAGCACTTTAGCGGGAGGGGTAGGGGAGCAGTACTTC
NA | TRBJ2-7 | NA | TRBV7-2 | CASSLFYEQYF | TGTGCCAGCAGCTTATTCTACGAGCAGTACTTC
once | TRBJ2-5 | TRBD2 | TRBV7-8 | CASSFSPPHSGRGETQYF | TGTGCCAGCAGCTTTTCCCCCCCCCATAGCGGGAGGGGAGAGACCCAGTACTTC
NA | TRBJ1-2 | TRBD1 | TRBV7-6 | CASSSRDRALGLYGYTF | TGTGCCAGCAGCAGTCGCGACAGGGCCCTCGGTCTCTATGGCTACACCTTC
NA | TRBJ1-2 | NA | TRBV28 | CASSRKGITYGYTF | TGTGCCAGCAGTCGAAAAGGGATTACCTATGGCTACACCTTC
NA | TRBJ2-3 | NA | TRBV7-8 | CASSLEEAFTDTQYF | TGTGCCAGCAGCTTAGAGGAGGCTTTCACAGATACGCAGTATTTT
NA | TRBJ1-5 | NA | TRBV7-9 | CASSLDGSRPQHF | TGTGCCAGCAGCTTAGACGGCAGCAGGCCCCAGCATTTT
NA | TRBJ1-2 | NA | TRBV18 | CASSLNVGDYGYTF | TGTGCCAGCTCACTCAACGTCGGCGACTATGGCTACACCTTC
NA | TRBJ2-5 | NA | TRBV2 | CASRDQLTQYF | TGTGCCAGCAGGGATCAGTTGACCCAGTACTTC
NA | TRBJ2-7 | TRBD2 | TRBV11-2 | CASSPQAGGMYEQYF | TGTGCCAGCAGCCCCCAAGCGGGAGGGATGTACGAGCAGTACTTC
NA | TRBJ1-1 | TRBD1 | TRBV6-4 | CASRAGTANTEAFF | TGTGCCAGCAGAGCTGGGACAGCGAACACTGAAGCTTTCTTT
NA | TRBJ2-7 | TRBD2 | TRBV5-5 | CASTTGTRLAGGYEQYF | TGTGCCAGCACCACCGGGACAAGACTAGCGGGGGGCTACGAGCAGTACTTC
NA | TRBJ1-2 | NA | TRBV4-1 | CASSPTGTINYGYTF | TGCGCCAGCAGCCCAACCGGGACAATAAACTATGGCTACACCTTC
NA | TRBJ2-7 | NA | TRBV18 | CASSPASRSSYEQYF | TGTGCCAGCTCACCCGCTAGCAGGAGCTCCTACGAGCAGTACTTC
NA | TRBJ1-5 | NA | TRBV19 | CASSSQGSGQPQHF | TGTGCCAGTAGTAGTCAGGGATCAGGGCAGCCCCAGCATTTT
NA | TRBJ2-2 | TRBD2 | TRBV15 | CATSRVAGGPSPGELFF | TGTGCCACCAGCCGCGTCGCGGGAGGGCCTTCCCCCGGGGAGCTGTTTTTT
NA | TRBJ2-1 | NA | TRBV30 | CAWSTGSDEQFF | TGTGCCTGGAGCACGGGTTCGGATGAGCAGTTCTTC